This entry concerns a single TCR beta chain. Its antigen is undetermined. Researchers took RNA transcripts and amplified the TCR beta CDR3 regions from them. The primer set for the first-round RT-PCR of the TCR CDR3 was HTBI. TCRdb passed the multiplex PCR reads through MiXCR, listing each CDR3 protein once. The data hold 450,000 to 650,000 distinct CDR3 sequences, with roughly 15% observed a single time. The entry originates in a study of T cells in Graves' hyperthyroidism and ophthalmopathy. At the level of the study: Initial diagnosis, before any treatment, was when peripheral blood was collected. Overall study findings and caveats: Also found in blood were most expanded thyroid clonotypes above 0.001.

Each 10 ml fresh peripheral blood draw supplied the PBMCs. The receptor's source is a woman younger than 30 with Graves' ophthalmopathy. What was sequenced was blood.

CDR3 DNA sequence: TGTGCCAGCAGCTTCGGGCCGTCGGATGGCTACACCTTC. Amino acid sequence: CASSFGPSDGYTF. This rearrangement joins TRBV5-8 to TRBJ1-2, with D hard to call. The CDR3 contains 13 residues. V was clipped by 2 bases and J by 6 bases, with 11 bases between them. CDR1 SGHTS and CDR2 YDEGEE come from the germline V gene.